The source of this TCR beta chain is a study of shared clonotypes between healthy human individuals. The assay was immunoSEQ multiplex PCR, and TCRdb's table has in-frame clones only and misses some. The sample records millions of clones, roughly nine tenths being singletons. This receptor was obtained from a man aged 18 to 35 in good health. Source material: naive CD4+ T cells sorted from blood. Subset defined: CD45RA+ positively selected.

The CDR3 protein is CAWSPSTGYFSGANVLTF. The CDR3 DNA reads as TGTGCCTGGAGTCCATCGACAGGCTACTTCTCTGGGGCCAACGTCCTGACTTTC. The chain joins TRBV30 to TRBJ2-6; the D gene is possibly TRBD1 (6 bases). Per the germline V gene, CDR1 is GTSNPN and CDR2 is SVGIG (reference sequence). The length of the CDR3 is 18 residues. Trimming removed 2 bases from V and 0 bases from J, with 17 bases in between.